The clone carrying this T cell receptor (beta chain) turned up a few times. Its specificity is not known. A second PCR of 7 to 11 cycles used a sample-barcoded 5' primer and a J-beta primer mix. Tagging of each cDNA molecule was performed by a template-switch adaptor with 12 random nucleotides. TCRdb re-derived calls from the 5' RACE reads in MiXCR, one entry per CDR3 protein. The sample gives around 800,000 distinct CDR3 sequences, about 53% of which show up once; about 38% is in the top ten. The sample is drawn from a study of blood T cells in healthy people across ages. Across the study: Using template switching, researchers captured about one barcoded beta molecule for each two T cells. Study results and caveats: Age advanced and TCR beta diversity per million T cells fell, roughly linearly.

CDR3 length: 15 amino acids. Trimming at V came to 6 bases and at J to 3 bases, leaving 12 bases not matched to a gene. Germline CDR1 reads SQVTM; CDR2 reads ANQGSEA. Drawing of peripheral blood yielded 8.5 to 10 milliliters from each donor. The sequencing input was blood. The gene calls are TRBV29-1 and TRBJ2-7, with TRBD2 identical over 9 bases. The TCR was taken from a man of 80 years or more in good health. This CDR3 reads CSVGGIAGVNYEQYF. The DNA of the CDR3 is TGCAGCGTCGGGGGGATAGCGGGAGTGAACTACGAGCAGTACTTC.